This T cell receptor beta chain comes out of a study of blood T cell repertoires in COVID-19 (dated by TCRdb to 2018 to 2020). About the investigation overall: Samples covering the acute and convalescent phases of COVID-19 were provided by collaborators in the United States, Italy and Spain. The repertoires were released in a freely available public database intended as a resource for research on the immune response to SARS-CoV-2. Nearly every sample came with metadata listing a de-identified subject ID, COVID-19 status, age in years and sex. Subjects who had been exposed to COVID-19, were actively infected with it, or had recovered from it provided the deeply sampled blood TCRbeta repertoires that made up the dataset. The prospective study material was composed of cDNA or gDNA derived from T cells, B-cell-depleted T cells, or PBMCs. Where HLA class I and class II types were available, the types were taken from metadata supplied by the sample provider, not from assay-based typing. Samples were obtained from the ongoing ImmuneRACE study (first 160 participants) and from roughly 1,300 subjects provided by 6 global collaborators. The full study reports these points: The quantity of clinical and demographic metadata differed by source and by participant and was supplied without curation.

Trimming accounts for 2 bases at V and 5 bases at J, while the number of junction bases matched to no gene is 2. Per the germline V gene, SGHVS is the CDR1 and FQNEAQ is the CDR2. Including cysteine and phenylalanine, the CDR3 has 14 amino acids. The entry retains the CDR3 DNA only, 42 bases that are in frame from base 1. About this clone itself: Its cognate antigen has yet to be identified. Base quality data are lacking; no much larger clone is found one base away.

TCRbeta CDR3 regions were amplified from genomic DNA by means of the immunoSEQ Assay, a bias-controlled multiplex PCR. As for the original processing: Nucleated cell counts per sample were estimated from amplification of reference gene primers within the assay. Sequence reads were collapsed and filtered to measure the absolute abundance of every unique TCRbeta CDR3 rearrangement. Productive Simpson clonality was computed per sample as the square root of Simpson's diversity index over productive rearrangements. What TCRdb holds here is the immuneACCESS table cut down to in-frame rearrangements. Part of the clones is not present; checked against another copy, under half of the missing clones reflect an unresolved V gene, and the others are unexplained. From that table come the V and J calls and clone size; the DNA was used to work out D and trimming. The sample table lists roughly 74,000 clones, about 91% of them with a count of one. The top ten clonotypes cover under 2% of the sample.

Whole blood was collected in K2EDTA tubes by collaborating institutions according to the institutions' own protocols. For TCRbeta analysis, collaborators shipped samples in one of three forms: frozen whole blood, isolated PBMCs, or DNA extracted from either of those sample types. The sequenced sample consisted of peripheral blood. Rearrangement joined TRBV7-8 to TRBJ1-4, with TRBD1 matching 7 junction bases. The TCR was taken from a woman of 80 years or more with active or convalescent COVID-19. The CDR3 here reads CASSLMDRNEKLFF. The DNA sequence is TGTGCCAGCAGCTTAATGGACAGGAATGAAAAACTGTTTTTT.